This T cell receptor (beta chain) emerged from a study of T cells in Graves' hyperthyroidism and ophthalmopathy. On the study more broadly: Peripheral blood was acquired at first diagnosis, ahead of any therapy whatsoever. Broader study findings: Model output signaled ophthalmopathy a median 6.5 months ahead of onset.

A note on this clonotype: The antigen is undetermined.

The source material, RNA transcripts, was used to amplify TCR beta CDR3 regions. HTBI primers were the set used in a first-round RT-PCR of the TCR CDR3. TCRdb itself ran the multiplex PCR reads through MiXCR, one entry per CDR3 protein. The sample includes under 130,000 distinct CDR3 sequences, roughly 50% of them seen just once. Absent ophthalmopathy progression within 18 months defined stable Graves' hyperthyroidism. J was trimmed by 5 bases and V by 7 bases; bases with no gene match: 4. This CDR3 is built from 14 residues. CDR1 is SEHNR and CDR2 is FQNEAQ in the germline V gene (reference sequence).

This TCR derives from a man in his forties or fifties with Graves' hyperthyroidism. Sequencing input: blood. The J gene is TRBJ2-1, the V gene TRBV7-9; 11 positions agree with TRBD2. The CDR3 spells CASKLAGANNEQFF. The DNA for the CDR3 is TGTGCCAGCAAACTAGCGGGGGCGAACAATGAGCAGTTCTTC.